This TCR beta chain came from a study of T cell responses to AZD1222 COVID-19 vaccine. Study results and caveats: Donors skewed white British and female; clonal diversity was possibly underestimated. The repertoires were collected only after the peak T cell response. When two AZD1222 doses had been given, Spike-specific TCR breadth and depth rose.

Pooling was applied to second doses at about 4 or about 12 weeks. Only in-frame clones appear in the TCRdb table, and some are missing; sequencing was by immunoSEQ multiplex PCR. The sample gives about 24,000 clones, about 86% of which show up once; about 8% is in the top ten. With 6 bases removed from V and 8 bases from J, the gap between germline ends came to 20 bases. Germline CDR1 SGDLS, CDR2 YYNGEE. This CDR3 region has 14 residues. This clone was picked up a small number of times. The antigen is unknown. This TCR came from an adult who received the AZD1222 COVID-19 vaccine. The source was peripheral blood, collected 28 days after the second AZD1222 dose. The rearrangement joins TRBV9 to TRBJ1-2; a possible D gene is TRBD1 (6 bases). This chain's CDR3 is CASTPNEGVNGYTF. The CDR3 bases are TGTGCCAGCACCCCAAATGAGGGGGTTAACGGCTACACCTTC.